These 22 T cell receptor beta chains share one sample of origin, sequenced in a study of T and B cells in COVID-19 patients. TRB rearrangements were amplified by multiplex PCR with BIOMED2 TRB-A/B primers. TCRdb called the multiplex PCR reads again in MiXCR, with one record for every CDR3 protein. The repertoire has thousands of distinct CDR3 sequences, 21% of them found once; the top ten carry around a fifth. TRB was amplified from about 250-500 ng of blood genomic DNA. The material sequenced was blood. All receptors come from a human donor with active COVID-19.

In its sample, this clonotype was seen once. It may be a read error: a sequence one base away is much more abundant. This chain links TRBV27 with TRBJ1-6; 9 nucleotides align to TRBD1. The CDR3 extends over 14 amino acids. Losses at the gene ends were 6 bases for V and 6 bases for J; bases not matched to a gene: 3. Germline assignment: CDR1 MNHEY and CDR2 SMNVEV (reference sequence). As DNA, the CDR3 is TGTGCCAGCAGCGTACAGGGGGCTAATTCACCCCTCCACTTT. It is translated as CASSVQGANSPLHF.

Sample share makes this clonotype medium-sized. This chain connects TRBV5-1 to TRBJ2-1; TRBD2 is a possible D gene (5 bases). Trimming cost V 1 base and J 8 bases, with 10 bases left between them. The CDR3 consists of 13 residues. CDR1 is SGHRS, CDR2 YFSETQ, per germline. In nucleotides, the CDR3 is TGCGCCAGCAGCTTGATAGGAGCGGATGAGCAGTTCTTC. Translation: CASSLIGADEQFF.

For the CDR3, the DNA is TGTGCCAGCAGTTTTTCCCCGGGACTAGCGGGGGGCCACGGAGAGACCCAGTACTTC. It yields the protein CASSFSPGLAGGHGETQYF. V gene TRBV12-3 or TRBV12-4 combines with J gene TRBJ2-5; 15 bases are shared with TRBD2. This CDR3 has 19 residues. With 3 bases clipped from V and 4 bases from J, the junction kept 12 bases outside the gene matches.

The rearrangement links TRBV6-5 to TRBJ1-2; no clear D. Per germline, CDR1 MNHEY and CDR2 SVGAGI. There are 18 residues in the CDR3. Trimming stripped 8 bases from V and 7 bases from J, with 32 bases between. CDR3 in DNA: TGTGCCAGCTTTAAAACGCGGGGTATTCCGAACGAACGACGTGGCTACACCTTC. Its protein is CASFKTRGIPNERRGYTF.

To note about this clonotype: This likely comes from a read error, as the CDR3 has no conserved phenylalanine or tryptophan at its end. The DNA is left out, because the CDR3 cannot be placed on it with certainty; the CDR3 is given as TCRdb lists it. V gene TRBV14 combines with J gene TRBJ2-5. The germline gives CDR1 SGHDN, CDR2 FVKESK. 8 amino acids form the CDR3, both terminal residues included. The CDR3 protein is CASSQDGP.

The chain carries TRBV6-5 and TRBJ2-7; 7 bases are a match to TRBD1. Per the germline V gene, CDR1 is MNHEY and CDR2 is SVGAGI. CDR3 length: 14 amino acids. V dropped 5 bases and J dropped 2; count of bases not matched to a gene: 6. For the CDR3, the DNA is TGTGCCAGCAGTGACGGGCAGGGGGCCTACGAGCAGTACTTC. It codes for CASSDGQGAYEQYF.

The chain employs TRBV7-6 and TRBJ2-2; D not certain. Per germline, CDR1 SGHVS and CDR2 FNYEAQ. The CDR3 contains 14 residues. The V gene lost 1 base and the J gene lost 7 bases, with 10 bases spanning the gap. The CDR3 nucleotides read TGTGCCAGCAGCTTAGTCTCGGTTGGCGGGGAGCTGTTTTTT. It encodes CASSLVSVGGELFF.

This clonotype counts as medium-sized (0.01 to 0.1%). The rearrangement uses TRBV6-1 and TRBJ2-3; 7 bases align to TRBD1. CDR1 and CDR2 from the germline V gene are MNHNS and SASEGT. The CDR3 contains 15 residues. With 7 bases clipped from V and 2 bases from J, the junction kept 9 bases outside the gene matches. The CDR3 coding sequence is TGTGCCAGCAATCCGGGACAGAGGGACACAGATACGCAGTATTTT. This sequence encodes CASNPGQRDTDTQYF.

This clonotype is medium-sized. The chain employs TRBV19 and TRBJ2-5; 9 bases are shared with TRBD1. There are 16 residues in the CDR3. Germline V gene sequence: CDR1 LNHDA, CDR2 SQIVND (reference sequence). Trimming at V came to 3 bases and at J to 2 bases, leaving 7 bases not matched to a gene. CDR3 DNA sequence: TGTGCCAGTAGTATTTCACAGGGGGCGCGGCAAGAGACCCAGTACTTC. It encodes CASSISQGARQETQYF.

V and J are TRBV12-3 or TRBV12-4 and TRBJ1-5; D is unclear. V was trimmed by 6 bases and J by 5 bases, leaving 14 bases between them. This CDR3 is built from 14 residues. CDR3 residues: CASSQDGRYQPQHF. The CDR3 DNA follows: TGTGCCAGCAGCCAGGACGGTAGGTATCAGCCCCAGCATTTT.

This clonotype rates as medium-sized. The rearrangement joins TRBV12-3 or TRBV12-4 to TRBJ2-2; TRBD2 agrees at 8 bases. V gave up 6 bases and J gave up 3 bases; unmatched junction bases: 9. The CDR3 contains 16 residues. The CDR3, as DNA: TGTGCCAGCAGACCGCCGGGACTAGTTTACACCGGGGAGCTGTTTTTT. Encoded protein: CASRPPGLVYTGELFF.

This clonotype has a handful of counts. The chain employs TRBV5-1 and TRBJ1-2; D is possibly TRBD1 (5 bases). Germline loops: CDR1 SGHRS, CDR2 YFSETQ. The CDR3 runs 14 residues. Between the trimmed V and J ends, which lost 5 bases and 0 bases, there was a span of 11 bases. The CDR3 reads CASSWDGANYGYTF. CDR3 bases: TGCGCCAGCAGTTGGGACGGAGCTAACTATGGCTACACCTTC. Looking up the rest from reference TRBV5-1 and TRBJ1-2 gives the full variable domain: KAGVTQTPRYLIKTRGQQVTLSCSPISGHRSVSWYQQTPGQGLQFLFEYFSETQRNKGNFPGRFSGRQFSNSRSEMNVSTLELGDSALYLCASSWDGANYGYTFGSGTRLTVV.

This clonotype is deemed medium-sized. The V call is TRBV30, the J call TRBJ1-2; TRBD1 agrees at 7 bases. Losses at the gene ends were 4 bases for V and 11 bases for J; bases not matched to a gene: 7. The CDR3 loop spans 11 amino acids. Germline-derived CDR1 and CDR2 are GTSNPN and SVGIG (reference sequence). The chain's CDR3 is CAWKTGVGYTF. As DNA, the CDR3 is TGTGCCTGGAAAACAGGGGTGGGTTACACCTTC.

CDR3 sequence: CASSLVEGADTEAFF. The CDR3 coding sequence is TGTGCCAGCAGTCTGGTTGAGGGGGCGGACACTGAAGCTTTCTTT. The V and J genes are TRBV28 and TRBJ1-1; 7 bases line up with TRBD1. Germline CDR1 reads MDHEN; CDR2 reads SYDVKM. This CDR3 is 15 amino acids long. The ends lost 5 bases at V and 3 bases at J; junction bases unmatched: 9.

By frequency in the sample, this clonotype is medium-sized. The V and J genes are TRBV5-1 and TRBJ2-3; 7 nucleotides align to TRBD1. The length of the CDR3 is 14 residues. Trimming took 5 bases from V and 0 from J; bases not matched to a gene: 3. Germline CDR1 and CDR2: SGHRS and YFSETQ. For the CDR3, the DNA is TGCGCCAGCAGTTCGGACAGGAGCACAGATACGCAGTATTTT. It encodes CASSSDRSTDTQYF. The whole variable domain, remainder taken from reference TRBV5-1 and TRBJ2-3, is KAGVTQTPRYLIKTRGQQVTLSCSPISGHRSVSWYQQTPGQGLQFLFEYFSETQRNKGNFPGRFSGRQFSNSRSEMNVSTLELGDSALYLCASSSDRSTDTQYFGPGTRLTVL.

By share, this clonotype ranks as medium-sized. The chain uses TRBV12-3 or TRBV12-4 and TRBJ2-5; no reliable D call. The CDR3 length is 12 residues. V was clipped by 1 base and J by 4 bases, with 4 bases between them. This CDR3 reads CASSLGPETQYF. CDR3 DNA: TGTGCCAGCAGTTTAGGACCAGAGACCCAGTACTTC.

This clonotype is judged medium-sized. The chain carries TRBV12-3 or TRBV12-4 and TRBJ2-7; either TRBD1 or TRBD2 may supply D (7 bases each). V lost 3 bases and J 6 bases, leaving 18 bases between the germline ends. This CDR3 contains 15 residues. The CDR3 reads CASSFGTQGGGEQYF. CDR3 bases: TGTGCCAGCAGTTTCGGCACCCAGGGGGGGGGCGAGCAGTACTTC.

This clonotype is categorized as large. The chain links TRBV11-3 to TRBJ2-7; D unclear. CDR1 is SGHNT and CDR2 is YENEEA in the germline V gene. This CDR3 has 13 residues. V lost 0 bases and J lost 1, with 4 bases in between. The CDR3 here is CASSLEESYEQYF. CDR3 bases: TGTGCCAGCAGCTTAGAAGAGTCCTACGAGCAGTACTTC.

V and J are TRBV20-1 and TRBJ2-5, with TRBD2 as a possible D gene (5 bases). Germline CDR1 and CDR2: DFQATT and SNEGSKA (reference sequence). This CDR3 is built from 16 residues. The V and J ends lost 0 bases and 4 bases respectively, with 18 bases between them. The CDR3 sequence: CSARDRPADSPETQYF. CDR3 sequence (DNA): TGCAGTGCTAGAGATCGTCCAGCGGATAGTCCAGAGACCCAGTACTTC.

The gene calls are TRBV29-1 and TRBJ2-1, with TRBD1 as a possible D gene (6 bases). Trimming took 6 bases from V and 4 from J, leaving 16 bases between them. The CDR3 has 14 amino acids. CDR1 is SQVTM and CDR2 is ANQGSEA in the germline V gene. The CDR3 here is CSVTIQGMYNEQFF. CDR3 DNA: TGCAGCGTGACCATCCAGGGGATGTACAATGAGCAGTTCTTC.

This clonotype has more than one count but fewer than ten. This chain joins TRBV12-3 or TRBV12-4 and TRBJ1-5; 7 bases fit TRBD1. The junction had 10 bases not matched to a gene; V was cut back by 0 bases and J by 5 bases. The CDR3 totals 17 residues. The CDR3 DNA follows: TGTGCCAGCAGTTTAGCGCGTGGTATGACAGGGCATCAGCCCCAGCATTTT. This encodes CASSLARGMTGHQPQHF.

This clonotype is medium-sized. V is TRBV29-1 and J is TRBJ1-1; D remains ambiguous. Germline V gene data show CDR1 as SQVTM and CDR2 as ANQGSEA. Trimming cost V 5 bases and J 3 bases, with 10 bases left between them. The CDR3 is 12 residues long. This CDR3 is CSVHSYYTEAFF. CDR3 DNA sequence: TGCAGCGTTCACAGCTATTACACTGAAGCTTTCTTT.